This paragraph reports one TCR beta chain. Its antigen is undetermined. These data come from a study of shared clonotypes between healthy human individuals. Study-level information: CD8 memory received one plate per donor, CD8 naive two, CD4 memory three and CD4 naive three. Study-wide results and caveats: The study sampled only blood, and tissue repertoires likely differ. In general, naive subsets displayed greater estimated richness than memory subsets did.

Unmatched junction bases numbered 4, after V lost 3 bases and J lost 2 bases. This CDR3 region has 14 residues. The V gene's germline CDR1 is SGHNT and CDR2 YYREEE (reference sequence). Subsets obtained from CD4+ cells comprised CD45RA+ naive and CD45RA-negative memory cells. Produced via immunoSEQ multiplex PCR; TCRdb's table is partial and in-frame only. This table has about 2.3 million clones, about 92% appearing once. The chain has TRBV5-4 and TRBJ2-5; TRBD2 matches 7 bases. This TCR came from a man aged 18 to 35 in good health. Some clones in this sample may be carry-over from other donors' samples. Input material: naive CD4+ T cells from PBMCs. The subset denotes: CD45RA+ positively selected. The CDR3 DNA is TGTGCCAGCAGCTCCCGGGACTATCAAGAGACCCAGTACTTC. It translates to CASSSRDYQETQYF.